Given below is one T cell receptor (delta chain) in context. Its specificity is unknown. The germline V gene has CDR1 TSWWSYY and CDR2 QGS. V was shortened by 2 bases and J by 0 bases, with 28 bases between the two germline ends. The CDR3 is 21 amino acids. The sample is drawn from a study of Vδ1+ human thymocytes. Study-level results: Highly polyclonal TRG and TRD repertoires with Gaussian CDR3 length distributions appeared in thymus.

Extracted RNA was reverse transcribed into cDNA. Multiplex PCR used pooled V-gene forward primers and a constant-region reverse primer to amplify CDR3s. TCRdb re-identified clones in the multiplex PCR reads via CATT. Of roughly 50,000 delta-chain clones in the sample, about a sixth were seen once. The source of this sequence is a boy in the first two years of life who had congenital heart surgery. Sequencing input: Vdelta1+ gamma-delta thymocytes from the thymus. Subset denoted: FACS-sorted CD3+ TCRalphabeta- TCRVdelta1+ TCRVdelta2- thymocytes. The gene calls are TRDV1 and TRDJ1, with a possible D match to TRDD2 (7 bases). The CDR3: CALGEFLGLPEILPYTDKLIF. The CDR3 region has the DNA TGTGCTCTTGGGGAATTTTTAGGCCTTCCTGAAATACTACCGTACACCGATAAACTCATCTTT.